The clone carrying this T cell receptor (beta chain) is labeled as medium-sized. Its cognate antigen is unknown. Profiles of TCR beta VDJ and CDR3 were generated from a genomic DNA template. Via MiXCR, TCRdb re-called the reads, giving one row per CDR3 protein. Of fewer than 45,000 distinct CDR3 sequences listed, about 77% are singletons. Trimming removed 0 bases from V and 5 bases from J, with 5 bases in between. The CDR3 covers 12 residues. Per germline, CDR1 SGDLS and CDR2 YYNGEE. The sample is drawn from a study of CD8+CD57+ T cells in acquired aplastic anemia. Across the whole study: DNA per sorted CD4+ or CD8+ sample ranged roughly 0.17 to 27.4 ug, averaging about 2.9 ug. On average, healthy donors gave some 11 million reads for CD4+ cells. Notes on the study in general: The study identified roughly 31 CD8+ CDR3 sequences shared by patients and controls.

Sequencing was performed on sorted CD4+, CD8+, or CD8+CD57+ T cells (not recorded which) from PBMCs. The TCR was taken from a human donor in good health, serving as a control. This chain connects TRBV9 to TRBJ1-2; no clear D. This CDR3 is CASSVGGYGYTF. CDR3 sequence (DNA): TGTGCCAGCAGCGTAGGTGGATATGGCTACACCTTC.